The sequence of this TCR beta chain was determined in a study of cytomegalovirus exposure and HLA in healthy donors. Overall study: An early release of data contained around 80 million unique TCRs, which came from HLA-typed donors. Study conclusions and caveats: It was reported that the classifier diagnosed cytomegalovirus status with high specificity and sensitivity in both the original and validation cohorts. Follow-up analysis later connected one missense variant in DCLRE1C with trimming of TCR beta V- and J-genes.

PCR primers comprised 60 Vbeta and 13 Jbeta primers. Repertoires were generated with immunoSEQ multiplex PCR, while TCRdb's copy carries only in-frame clones and drops some. The sample has 120,000 or so clones, 70% to 85% seen once; the top ten hold about 1.7%. This clone was seen more than once but under ten times. Its antigen is currently unknown. The CDR3 length is 13 residues. Germline CDR1 is SEHNR and CDR2 is FQNEAQ (reference sequence). Trimming cost V 7 bases and J 0 bases, with 9 bases left between them. The sequence was obtained from a young man in good health and CMV-seronegative. This chain joins TRBV7-9 and TRBJ2-5, with D uncertain. The sample comprised PBMCs. The CDR3 sequence is CASTQEHQETQYF. In nucleotides, the CDR3 is TGTGCCAGCACCCAGGAACACCAAGAGACCCAGTACTTC. The whole variable domain, filled in from reference TRBV7-9 and TRBJ2-5, reads DTGVSQNPRHKITKRGQNVTFRCDPISEHNRLYWYRQTLGQGPEFLTYFQNEAQLEKSRLLSDRFSAERPKGSFSTLEIQRTEQGDSAMYLCASTQEHQETQYFGPGTRLLVL.